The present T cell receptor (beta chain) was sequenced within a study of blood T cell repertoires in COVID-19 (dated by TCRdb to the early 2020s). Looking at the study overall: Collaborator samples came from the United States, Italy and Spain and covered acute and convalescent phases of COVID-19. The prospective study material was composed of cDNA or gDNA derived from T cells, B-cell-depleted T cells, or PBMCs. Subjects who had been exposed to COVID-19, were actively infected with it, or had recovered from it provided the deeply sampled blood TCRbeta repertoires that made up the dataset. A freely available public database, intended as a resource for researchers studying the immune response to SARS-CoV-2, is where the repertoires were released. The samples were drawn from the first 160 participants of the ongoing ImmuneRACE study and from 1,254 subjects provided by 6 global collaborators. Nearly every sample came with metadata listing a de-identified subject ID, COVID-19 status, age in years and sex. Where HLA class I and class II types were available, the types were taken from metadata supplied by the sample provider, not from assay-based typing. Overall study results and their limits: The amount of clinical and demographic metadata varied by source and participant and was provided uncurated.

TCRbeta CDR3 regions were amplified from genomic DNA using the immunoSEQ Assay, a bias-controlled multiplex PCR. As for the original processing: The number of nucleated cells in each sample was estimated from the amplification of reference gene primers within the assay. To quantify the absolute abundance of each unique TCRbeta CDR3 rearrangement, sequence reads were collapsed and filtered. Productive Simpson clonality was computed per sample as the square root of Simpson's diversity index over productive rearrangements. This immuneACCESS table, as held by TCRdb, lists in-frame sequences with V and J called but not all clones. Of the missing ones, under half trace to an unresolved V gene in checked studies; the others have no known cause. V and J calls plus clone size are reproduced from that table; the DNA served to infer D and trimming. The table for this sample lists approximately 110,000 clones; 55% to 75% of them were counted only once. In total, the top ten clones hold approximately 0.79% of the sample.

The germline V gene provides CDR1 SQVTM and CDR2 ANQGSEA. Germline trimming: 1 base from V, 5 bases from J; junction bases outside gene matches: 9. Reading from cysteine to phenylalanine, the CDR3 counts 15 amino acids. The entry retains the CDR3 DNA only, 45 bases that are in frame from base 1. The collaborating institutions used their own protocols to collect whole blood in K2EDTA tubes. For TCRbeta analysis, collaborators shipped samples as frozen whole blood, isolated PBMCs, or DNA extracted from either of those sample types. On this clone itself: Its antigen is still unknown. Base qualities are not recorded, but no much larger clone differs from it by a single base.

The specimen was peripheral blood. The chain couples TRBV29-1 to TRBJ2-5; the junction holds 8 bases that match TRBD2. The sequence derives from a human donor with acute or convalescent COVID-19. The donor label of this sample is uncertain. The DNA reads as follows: TGCAGCGTTGAAGTCGTAGCGGGGTATTGGGAGACCCAGTACTTC. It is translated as CSVEVVAGYWETQYF.